Following are 32 T cell receptor beta chains from one sample sequenced in a study of cytomegalovirus exposure and HLA in healthy donors. PCR primers comprised 60 Vbeta and 13 Jbeta primers. Method: immunoSEQ multiplex PCR; TCRdb's copy keeps in-frame clones and lacks some. The sample shows fewer than 100,000 clones, around 77% of them seen only once. Sequences were obtained from PBMCs. The receptor source for this set is a man aged 40-55 years in good health and CMV-seronegative.

This rearrangement joins TRBV6-1 to TRBJ1-2; 7 bases are a match to TRBD1. The germline CDR1 and CDR2 sequences are MNHNS and SASEGT. CDR3 length equals 12 residues. V lost 9 bases, J lost 2 bases, and 3 bases stayed unmatched. The CDR3 sequence is CASPGQNYGYTF. Written as DNA, the CDR3 is TGTGCCAGTCCGGGACAGAACTATGGCTACACCTTC.

This chain connects TRBV19 to TRBJ2-7; a weak D match, TRBD1 (5 bases). The CDR3 length is 15 residues. The germline gives CDR1 LNHDA, CDR2 SQIVND (reference sequence). The ends were cut back, 6 bases at V and 0 bases at J, with 15 bases in the middle. The CDR3 nucleotides read TGTGCCAGTAGCCTTAGGGGCCTCAGCTCCTACGAGCAGTACTTC. It codes for CASSLRGLSSYEQYF.

V and J are TRBV7-2 and TRBJ2-5; TRBD1 aligns across 7 bases. This CDR3 spans 16 amino acids. CDR1 and CDR2 (germline): SGHTA, FQGNSA. Germline trimming cut 1 base from V and 2 bases from J; bases unmatched to any gene: 7. CDR3 DNA sequence: TGTGCCAGCAGCTTAGGAGCAGGGGGTAGGCAAGAGACCCAGTACTTC. Its translation: CASSLGAGGRQETQYF.

Only a few counts were recorded for this clone. The V and J genes are TRBV28 and TRBJ1-1, with D tentatively TRBD1 (6 bases). The CDR3 runs 14 residues. V dropped 2 bases and J dropped 1 base, with 8 bases sitting between them. In germline, CDR1 is MDHEN, CDR2 SYDVKM. The CDR3 region has the DNA TGTGCCAGCAGTTTACAGGGGAAGAACACTGAAGCTTTCTTT. It is translated as CASSLQGKNTEAFF.

DNA of the CDR3: TGTGCCTGGAGTGGCGGGAAGAACACTGAAGCTTTCTTT. Protein sequence: CAWSGGKNTEAFF. This chain connects TRBV30 to TRBJ1-1; D gene unclear. CDR1 is GTSNPN and CDR2 is SVGIG in the germline V gene (reference sequence). Trimming took 1 base from V and 1 from J, leaving 7 bases between them. The CDR3 spans 13 residues.

This clone was counted only a few times. The genes are TRBV19 and TRBJ2-5; the D gene is possibly TRBD1 (6 bases). The CDR3 consists of 12 residues. Germline CDR1 and CDR2: LNHDA and SQIVND (reference sequence). The V end lost 4 bases, the J end lost 3 bases, and 6 bases lay between the germline ends. CDR3 bases: TGTGCCAGTAGTAACAGGGAAGAGACCCAGTACTTC. This sequence encodes CASSNREETQYF.

A remark on this clone: Within the sample, other DNA sequences also encode this same CDR3. The J gene is TRBJ1-1, the V gene TRBV30, with a possible D match to TRBD1 (6 bases). Trimming took off 3 bases at V and 2 bases at J, with 10 bases between the two ends. In germline, CDR1 is GTSNPN, CDR2 SVGIG (reference sequence). CDR3 length: 13 residues. DNA of the CDR3: TGTGCCTGGAGGCGGACAGTCAACACTGAAGCTTTCTTT. It is translated as CAWRRTVNTEAFF.

The genes are TRBV28 and TRBJ2-7, with 7 bases that match TRBD1. From germline, CDR1 is MDHEN and CDR2 SYDVKM. CDR3 length: 14 amino acids. The V gene end was trimmed by 2 bases and the J gene end by 4 bases; junction bases not matched to a gene: 5. Written as DNA, the CDR3 is TGTGCCAGCAGTTTAACAGGGGAGTTTTACGAGCAGTACTTC. This encodes CASSLTGEFYEQYF. The complete variable domain, with remaining parts taken from reference TRBV28 and TRBJ2-7, reads DVKVTQSSRYLVKRTGEKVFLECVQDMDHENMFWYRQDPGLGLRLIYFSYDVKMKEKGDIPEGYSVSREKKERFSLILESASTNQTSMYLCASSLTGEFYEQYFGPGTRLTVT.

This chain joins TRBV30 and TRBJ1-2, with a possible D match to TRBD1 (6 bases). V was trimmed by 4 bases and J by 5 bases, leaving 14 bases between them. The germline CDR1 and CDR2 sequences are GTSNPN and SVGIG (reference sequence). The CDR3 totals 13 residues. The CDR3 protein is CAWTNREVYGYTF. DNA for the CDR3: TGTGCCTGGACAAACAGGGAAGTATATGGCTACACCTTC.

This chain links TRBV28 with TRBJ2-3; D is ambiguous. Germline V lookup: CDR1 MDHEN, CDR2 SYDVKM. Between the trimmed V and J ends, which lost 3 bases and 6 bases, there was a span of 13 bases. The CDR3 sequence is 14 residues long. CDR3 sequence (DNA): TGTGCCAGCAGTTTGCGACAACCGATCGATACGCAGTATTTT. It is translated as CASSLRQPIDTQYF.

The chain couples TRBV2 to TRBJ2-1, with TRBD2 identical over 9 bases. CDR1 and CDR2 from the germline V gene are SNHLY and FYNNEI. The length of the CDR3 is 15 residues. V lost 8 bases to trimming and J lost 4 bases; unmatched junction nucleotides: 9. The CDR3 DNA reads TGTGCCAGCGGCCCAGCGGGGGGCAAATACAATGAGCAGTTCTTC. Amino acids: CASGPAGGKYNEQFF. Complete variable domain (other parts from reference TRBV2 and TRBJ2-1): EPEVTQTPSHQVTQMGQEVILRCVPISNHLYFYWYRQILGQKVEFLVSFYNNEISEKSEIFDDQFSVERPDGSNFTLKIRSTKLEDSAMYFCASGPAGGKYNEQFFGPGTRLTVL.

On this clone itself: The junction departs from germline at one end; a sequencing error may be responsible. The V call is TRBV28, the J call TRBJ2-7; maybe TRBD1 (6 bases). From germline, CDR1 is MDHEN and CDR2 SYDVKM. The CDR3 length is 11 residues. CDR3 sequence: CASSPGRGVDF. The CDR3 DNA reads TGTGCCAGCAGCCCAGGCAGGGGTGTAGACTTC.

The CDR3 sequence: CAWSGGGGYEQYF. The CDR3 coding sequence is TGTGCCTGGAGTGGGGGGGGCGGCTACGAGCAGTACTTC. The rearrangement joins TRBV30 to TRBJ2-7; D possibly corresponds to TRBD2 (7 bases). Germline assignment: CDR1 GTSNPN and CDR2 SVGIG (reference sequence). V was clipped by 1 base and J by 3 bases, with 10 bases between them. The CDR3 runs 13 residues.

This clone has only a few counts. The CDR3 DNA follows: TGTGCCAGCAGGTCCGGGACTAGCGGTACCCACGAGCAGTACTTC. Protein product: CASRSGTSGTHEQYF. The chain uses TRBV9 and TRBJ2-7, with 11 bases matching TRBD2. The CDR3 is 15 amino acids. The V gene's germline CDR1 is SGDLS and CDR2 YYNGEE. The ends lost 5 bases at V and 5 bases at J; junction bases unmatched: 9. Full variable domain (missing parts from reference TRBV9 and TRBJ2-7): DSGVTQTPKHLITATGQRVTLRCSPRSGDLSVYWYQQSLDQGLQFLIQYYNGEERAKGNILERFSAQQFPDLHSELNLSSLELGDSALYFCASRSGTSGTHEQYFGPGTRLTVT.

The J gene is TRBJ2-5, the V gene TRBV7-6; weak D call: TRBD1 (5 bases). The CDR3 runs 15 residues. The V end was cut by 4 bases, the J end by 6 bases, with 18 bases between. Germline-derived CDR1 and CDR2 are SGHVS and FNYEAQ. The CDR3 DNA sequence: TGTGCCAGCAGCTCCCCCGGGCTAGGGGAAAAGACCCAGTACTTC. Translating it yields CASSSPGLGEKTQYF.

A few counts support this clone. The rearrangement uses TRBV12-5 and TRBJ1-1; a possible D gene is TRBD1 (6 bases). Germline V gene data show CDR1 as LGHNT and CDR2 as FRNRAP. Deletions cut 1 base from V and 4 bases from J, with 19 bases between. The CDR3 is 17 residues long. CDR3 sequence reads: CASGLDNRDLMSTEAFF. Here the CDR3 DNA reads TGTGCTAGTGGTTTGGACAACAGGGACCTTATGAGCACTGAAGCTTTCTTT. The full variable domain, completed using reference TRBV12-5 and TRBJ1-1, is DARVTQTPRHKVTEMGQEVTMRCQPILGHNTVFWYRQTMMQGLELLAYFRNRAPLDDSGMPKDRFSAEMPDATLATLKIQPSEPRDSAVYFCASGLDNRDLMSTEAFFGQGTRLTVV.

This chain links TRBV6-6 with TRBJ2-7, with 12 bases that match TRBD2. Germline-derived CDR1 and CDR2 are MNHNY and SVGAGI (reference sequence). CDR3 length equals 15 residues. Unmatched junction bases numbered 10, after V lost 11 bases and J lost 2 bases. The CDR3 coding sequence is TGTGCCGCCTCGACTAGCGGGGGAAGTCCCTACGAGCAGTACTTC. Translating it yields CAASTSGGSPYEQYF.

This clone was detected a few times. The CDR3 region is CASSEAGAWDVRTEAFF. In DNA form, the CDR3 reads TGTGCCAGCAGTGAAGCGGGAGCCTGGGATGTTCGCACTGAAGCTTTCTTT. The chain has TRBV6-1 and TRBJ1-1; D unresolved. CDR1 and CDR2 from the germline V gene are MNHNS and SASEGT. This CDR3 is built from 17 residues. V lost 0 bases, J lost 4 bases, and 18 bases lay in between.

The J gene is TRBJ2-3, the V gene TRBV30; 10 bases fit TRBD1. Germline CDR1 reads GTSNPN; CDR2 reads SVGIG (reference sequence). The CDR3 is 14 amino acids. V was clipped by 6 bases and J by 2 bases; unmatched bases: 5. CDR3 in DNA: TGTGCCTGCCGGGACAGGGGAAACACAGATACGCAGTATTTT. Amino acids: CACRDRGNTDTQYF.

V and J are TRBV29-1 and TRBJ2-2, with D possibly TRBD1 on 5 matching bases. Germline CDR1 SQVTM, CDR2 ANQGSEA. The CDR3 is 12 amino acids. Deletions cut 5 bases from V and 3 bases from J, with 7 bases between. In nucleotides, the CDR3 is TGCAGCGTTTTAGGGGACACCGGGGAGCTGTTTTTT. Its protein product is CSVLGDTGELFF.

V usage is TRBV28 and J usage is TRBJ1-5, with no clear D. The ends were cut back, 2 bases at V and 4 bases at J, with 9 bases in the middle. This CDR3 spans 14 amino acids. The germline CDR1 and CDR2 sequences are MDHEN and SYDVKM. CDR3 nucleotide sequence: TGTGCCAGCAGTTTAATTACAGTAAATCAGCCCCAGCATTTT. As protein: CASSLITVNQPQHF.

V usage is TRBV5-1 and J usage is TRBJ2-1, with a tentative D call TRBD1 (6 bases). Trimming stripped 4 bases from V and 9 bases from J, with 14 bases between. Looked up from germline, CDR1 is SGHRS and CDR2 is YFSETQ. The CDR3 consists of 13 residues. As DNA, the CDR3 is TGCGCCAGCAGCCCGGCGACAGGTCCTGAGCAGTTCTTC. This encodes CASSPATGPEQFF.

V is TRBV5-4 and J is TRBJ2-3, with 11 bases that match TRBD2. After removal of 1 base from V and 4 bases from J, the junction contained 2 bases not matched to a gene. This CDR3 contains 15 residues. From germline, CDR1 is SGHNT and CDR2 YYREEE (reference sequence). CDR3 residues: CASSLTSGGADTQYF. Here the CDR3 DNA reads TGTGCCAGCAGCTTGACTAGCGGGGGTGCAGATACGCAGTATTTT.

The chain combines TRBV5-6 with TRBJ2-3; 9 bases line up with TRBD2. The ends lost 3 bases at V and 4 bases at J; junction bases unmatched: 9. CDR1 and CDR2 (germline): SGHDT, YYEEEE. The CDR3 totals 16 residues. This CDR3 is CASSSRLAGQPDTQYF. The CDR3 coding sequence is TGTGCCAGCAGCTCCAGGCTAGCGGGGCAGCCAGATACGCAGTATTTT.

The chain employs TRBV27 and TRBJ2-7; TRBD1 agrees at 7 bases. Germline V gene lookup returns CDR1 MNHEY and CDR2 SMNVEV (reference sequence). J was trimmed by 2 bases and V by 5 bases; bases with no gene match: 12. This CDR3 spans 16 amino acids. CDR3 protein: CASSPRTGKRTYEQYF. The CDR3 DNA reads TGTGCCAGCAGTCCGAGGACAGGAAAAAGGACCTACGAGCAGTACTTC.

CDR3 residues: CASLRRGARSREKLFF. The CDR3 DNA reads TGTGCCAGCCTCCGCCGGGGGGCGCGTTCTAGGGAAAAACTGTTTTTT. V and J are TRBV28 and TRBJ1-4, with a possible D match to TRBD1 (6 bases). This CDR3 region has 16 residues. V gave up 8 bases and J gave up 8 bases, with 24 bases separating them. CDR1 and CDR2 (germline): MDHEN, SYDVKM.

V gene TRBV5-4 combines with J gene TRBJ2-3; D gene uncertain. Germline V gives CDR1 SGHNT, CDR2 YYREEE (reference sequence). V was shortened by 4 bases and J by 4 bases, with 7 bases between the two germline ends. This CDR3 is built from 12 residues. The DNA of the CDR3 is TGTGCCAGCAGCCCGGTTCCAGATACGCAGTATTTT. It encodes CASSPVPDTQYF.

V is TRBV28 and J is TRBJ1-2; 7 nucleotides line up with TRBD1. Germline trimming cut 3 bases from V and 2 bases from J; bases unmatched to any gene: 9. Germline CDR1 MDHEN, CDR2 SYDVKM. The CDR3 sequence is 16 residues long. Here the CDR3 reads CASSLIQGVSNYGYTF. In DNA form, the CDR3 reads TGTGCCAGCAGTTTGATTCAGGGGGTTTCAAACTATGGCTACACCTTC.

The chain couples TRBV19 to TRBJ2-7, with a possible D match to TRBD2 (6 bases). Germline V gives CDR1 LNHDA, CDR2 SQIVND (reference sequence). The ends were cut back, 9 bases at V and 4 bases at J, with 10 bases in the middle. The length of the CDR3 is 11 residues. In nucleotides, the CDR3 is TGTGCCAGCGCGGCGGGATACGAGCAGTACTTC. Its translation is CASAAGYEQYF. Looking up the rest from reference TRBV19 and TRBJ2-7 gives the full variable domain: DGGITQSPKYLFRKEGQNVTLSCEQNLNHDAMYWYRQDPGQGLRLIYYSQIVNDFQKGDIAEGYSVSREKKESFPLTVTSAQKNPTAFYLCASAAGYEQYFGPGTRLTVT.

The chain couples TRBV5-1 to TRBJ2-7; a possible D gene is TRBD2 (7 bases). Germline V CDR1 and CDR2: SGHRS, YFSETQ. CDR3 length: 14 amino acids. The V end was cut by 3 bases, the J end by 7 bases, with 17 bases between. The CDR3 is CASSSSGGAGEQYF. CDR3 DNA sequence: TGCGCCAGCAGCTCTTCTGGGGGGGCGGGGGAGCAGTACTTC.

The chain recombines TRBV28 with TRBJ1-2, with D unresolved. The CDR3 has 12 residues. Trimming took 4 bases from V and 7 from J, leaving 10 bases between them. The germline gives CDR1 MDHEN, CDR2 SYDVKM. DNA of the CDR3: TGTGCCAGCAGTTCTCTTACGAGTGGCTACACCTTC. This sequence encodes CASSSLTSGYTF.

The chain carries TRBV11-1 and TRBJ1-3, with 7 bases identical to TRBD1. CDR3 size: 16 residues. Germline CDR1 SGHAT, CDR2 FQDESV (reference sequence). The V segment lost 4 bases and the J segment 1 base; nucleotides outside the gene matches: 7. CDR3 amino acids: CASSSTGVASGNTIYF. In nucleotides, the CDR3 is TGTGCCAGCAGCTCAACAGGGGTAGCTTCTGGAAACACCATATATTTT.